Listed below are T cell receptor beta chains from one sample, sequenced in a study of blood T cell repertoires in COVID-19. Profiling relied on immunoSEQ multiplex PCR, and the TCRdb table lists in-frame clones only, not all of them. The sample consists of roughly 260,000 clones, around 86% of them appearing once. Specimen: PBMCs or T cells enriched from blood (not recorded which). These receptors were taken from a woman younger than 35 who had recovered from COVID-19. The CDR3 runs from the conserved cysteine through the conserved F or W. D genes are given only for firm matches. For some rows the clone size is stated as once, few or many, or as a class when expanded; others skip it.

clone_size: .; v_call: TRBV7-9; d_call: .; j_call: TRBJ2-1; cdr3_nt: TGTGCCAGCAGCTGGAGGGACAGCGCTACCTACAATGAGCAGTTCTTC; cdr3_aa: CASSWRDSATYNEQFF
clone_size: few; v_call: TRBV6-5; d_call: .; j_call: TRBJ2-1; cdr3_nt: TGTGCCAGCAGTCATGGCGGGAAGCAGTTCTTC; cdr3_aa: CASSHGGKQFF
clone_size: once; v_call: TRBV11-3; d_call: TRBD1; j_call: TRBJ2-7; cdr3_nt: TGTGCCAGCAGCTCCTTCAGCTTCTCTCGGACAGGGGGCTACGAGCAGTACTTC; cdr3_aa: CASSSFSFSRTGGYEQYF
clone_size: .; v_call: TRBV11-2; d_call: TRBD1; j_call: TRBJ2-3; cdr3_nt: TGTGCCAGCAGCGCGAGGACAGGAAGCACAGATACGCAGTATTTT; cdr3_aa: CASSARTGSTDTQYF
clone_size: .; v_call: TRBV6-6; d_call: .; j_call: TRBJ1-1; cdr3_nt: TGTGCCAGCAAGCAGGGCTTTACTGAAGCTTTCTTT; cdr3_aa: CASKQGFTEAFF
clone_size: .; v_call: TRBV3-1/TRBV3-2; d_call: TRBD2; j_call: TRBJ2-7; cdr3_nt: TGTGCCAGCAGCCAAGGAAGAGAGTGGACTAGCGGGAGTTACGAGCAGTACTTC; cdr3_aa: CASSQGREWTSGSYEQYF
clone_size: .; v_call: TRBV7-3; d_call: .; j_call: TRBJ2-5; cdr3_nt: TGTGCCAGCAGCCGGTTTGGGGAGGTCCAAGAGACCCAGTACTTC; cdr3_aa: CASSRFGEVQETQYF
clone_size: .; v_call: TRBV5-4; d_call: TRBD1; j_call: TRBJ1-2; cdr3_nt: TGTGCCAGCAGCTCCCGGGACAGGGTTCACTATGGCTACACCTTC; cdr3_aa: CASSSRDRVHYGYTF
clone_size: .; v_call: TRBV3-1/TRBV3-2; d_call: TRBD2; j_call: TRBJ2-7; cdr3_nt: TGTGCCAGCAGCCATCGCCTTAGCGGGAGCTCCTACGAGCAGTACTTC; cdr3_aa: CASSHRLSGSSYEQYF
clone_size: .; v_call: TRBV7-2; d_call: TRBD2; j_call: TRBJ2-1; cdr3_nt: TGTGCCAGCAGCTTAGAGCGGCGGGAGTTGGATGAGCAGTTCTTC; cdr3_aa: CASSLERRELDEQFF
clone_size: .; v_call: TRBV5-5; d_call: .; j_call: TRBJ1-1; cdr3_nt: TGTGCCAGCAGCCTCAGGGGGAACACTGAAGCTTTCTTT; cdr3_aa: CASSLRGNTEAFF
clone_size: few; v_call: TRBV18; d_call: .; j_call: TRBJ1-4; cdr3_nt: TGTGCCAGCTCACCAAATGTACCGGGTGAAAAACTGTTTTTT; cdr3_aa: CASSPNVPGEKLFF
clone_size: few; v_call: TRBV7-2; d_call: .; j_call: TRBJ2-1; cdr3_nt: TGTGCCAGCAGCTTACGGGGGACAGTCGGCTACAATGAGCAGTTCTTC; cdr3_aa: CASSLRGTVGYNEQFF
clone_size: .; v_call: TRBV2; d_call: TRBD2; j_call: TRBJ2-2; cdr3_nt: TGTGCCAGCAGTGAACGGGACTATACCGGGGAGCTGTTTTTT; cdr3_aa: CASSERDYTGELFF
clone_size: .; v_call: TRBV15; d_call: TRBD1; j_call: TRBJ1-3; cdr3_nt: TGTGCCACCAGCAGTGGAGACAGGGTAACTGGAAACACCATATATTTT; cdr3_aa: CATSSGDRVTGNTIYF
clone_size: many; v_call: TRBV11-2; d_call: TRBD2; j_call: TRBJ2-1; cdr3_nt: TGTGCCAGCAGCACGTTAGCGGGAGTAACGAGCTACAATGAGCAGTTCTTC; cdr3_aa: CASSTLAGVTSYNEQFF
clone_size: .; v_call: TRBV28; d_call: .; j_call: TRBJ2-5; cdr3_nt: TGTGCCAGCACCCCCAGAGCGGAACAAGAGACCCAGTACTTC; cdr3_aa: CASTPRAEQETQYF
clone_size: .; v_call: TRBV5-1; d_call: .; j_call: TRBJ2-3; cdr3_nt: TGCGCCAGCAGCTCGCCGACTAGCACAGATACGCAGTATTTT; cdr3_aa: CASSSPTSTDTQYF
clone_size: .; v_call: TRBV9; d_call: TRBD2; j_call: TRBJ2-6; cdr3_nt: TGTGCCAGCAGCGTAGCGGGGGGCTCTGGGGCCAACGTCCTGACTTTC; cdr3_aa: CASSVAGGSGANVLTF
clone_size: .; v_call: TRBV11-3; d_call: TRBD2; j_call: TRBJ2-4; cdr3_nt: TGTGCCAGCAGCTTAGTGTCTCTAGCGGGGGCCAAAAACATTCAGTACTTC; cdr3_aa: CASSLVSLAGAKNIQYF
clone_size: .; v_call: TRBV15; d_call: .; j_call: TRBJ2-2; cdr3_nt: TGTGCCACCGAGGGGGGGCGCTCCATCATTAATACCGGGGAGCTGTTTTTT; cdr3_aa: CATEGGRSIINTGELFF
clone_size: .; v_call: TRBV11-2; d_call: TRBD2; j_call: TRBJ2-1; cdr3_nt: TGTGCCAGCAGCTTTTTACTAGCGGGAGAGTTGGATGAGCAGTTCTTC; cdr3_aa: CASSFLLAGELDEQFF
clone_size: .; v_call: TRBV15; d_call: TRBD2; j_call: TRBJ2-3; cdr3_nt: TGTGCCACCAGCAGAGGACTAGCGGGAGGGGGGCCTACAGATACGCAGTATTTT; cdr3_aa: CATSRGLAGGGPTDTQYF